This TCR beta chain was sequenced in a study of cytomegalovirus exposure and HLA in healthy donors. There are 13 residues in the CDR3. V shed 0 bases and J shed 6 bases, with 6 bases lying between them. The PCR used 60 Vbeta and 13 Jbeta primers. The table came from immunoSEQ multiplex PCR; TCRdb's copy has only in-frame clones and leaves some out. The sample lists over 150,000 clones, about four fifths occurring once. The source material was PBMCs. This chain joins TRBV23-1 and TRBJ2-1, with no clear D. TRBV23-1 is an ORF; its function is uncertain. This TCR was recovered from a girl aged 10-17 years in good health and CMV-seropositive. The CDR3, as DNA: TGCGCCAGCAGTCAATCTAACTGCAATGAGCAGTTCTTC. It specifies CASSQSNCNEQFF.